This T cell receptor beta chain was found in a study of T-cell memory formation after mild COVID-19 (dated by TCRdb to the early 2020s). General notes on the study: TCR sequence clusters from the two donors were found to be largely donor specific. Two young, previously healthy adult volunteers made up the cohort, one male and one female. Longitudinal TCRalpha and TCRbeta repertoire sequencing tracked T-cell clones expanding and contracting after mild COVID-19 in two donors.

Paper-wide results and their limitations: Some responding clones were found in pre-infection memory, which suggests that pre-existing cross-reactive memory T cells took part in the SARS-CoV-2 response. The study covered only two mild cases, and larger cohorts including severe cases with pre-infection samples were considered necessary. The second-wave clones that peaked on day 37 were not confirmed to be SARS-CoV-2 specific. Balanced CD4/CD8 phenotypes were observed for clones contracting from day 15 to 85, whereas a bias towards CD4+ was observed for a second wave of clones expanding from day 15 to 37. Contracting CD4+ clones turned up mainly in the CM and EM memory subsets, whereas EMRA was where CD8+ clones were enriched.

Sequenced on an Illumina NovaSeq 6000. Using 5'RACE with constant-segment primers, TCRalpha and TCRbeta cDNA libraries were constructed, with sample barcodes and unique molecular identifiers added in the process. Trizol reagent was used to extract RNA from every sample. The libraries were amplified in two PCR steps, and the second step added a second sample barcode and Illumina TruSeq adapters. Sequencing of the libraries was done on an Illumina NovaSeq, producing 2 x 150 bp paired-end reads. The original pipeline was this. The reads were demultiplexed and collapsed into UMI-guided consensus sequences using migec v1.2.7. Using mixcr v2.1.11, UMI consensuses were aligned to TRA and TRB V and J templates and then assembled into clonotypes. Expanded or contracted clonotypes were those called significant by both edgeR and NoisET, with noise models trained on biological replicates. For edgeR calls, the cutoffs were a false discovery rate-adjusted p below 0.01 and a log2 fold-change threshold of 1. As an exploratory analysis of dynamics, max-normalized trajectories of the 1000 most abundant clonotypes were examined with PCA combined with hierarchical clustering. Separately sequenced CD4+ and CD8+ repertoires were used to assign the CD4 or CD8 phenotype of responding clones. TCRdb's own reprocessing of the public reads used fastp at Q25 and MiXCR and kept productive beta chains. Every distinct CDR3 protein forms one entry, paired with its most common genes and DNA. The V and J calls here are based on TCRdb, not the publication. In all, the sample holds about 470,000 distinct CDR3 sequences, and 20% to 30% of those were seen once. The ten most abundant clones make up around 12% of the sample.

PBMCs were isolated by Ficoll-Paque density gradient centrifugation. This clonotype showed up just a few times. What antigen it recognizes has not been identified. No clone much larger than this one lies a single base away; base qualities are absent. Trimming removed 4 bases from V and 3 bases from J; the gene matches leave 5 bases unexplained. The CDR3 covers 15 residues, taking in both the cysteine and the phenylalanine. Just CDR3 DNA is preserved here, 45 bases in frame from base 1. The sequence was obtained from an adult woman who had mild COVID-19 (a few samples of this study predate the infection). The sample titles of this study are shuffled in the database, so cell type and time point are left out; the donor was told from shared clones. The chain was built from TRBV12-3 or TRBV12-4 and TRBJ2-2; 7 central nucleotides agree with TRBD1. Sequencing input: PBMCs or a T cell subset sorted from them (not recorded which). The CDR3 sequence is CASSYTGVDTGELFF. The nucleotides are TGTGCCAGCAGTTACACAGGGGTAGACACCGGGGAGCTGTTTTTT.